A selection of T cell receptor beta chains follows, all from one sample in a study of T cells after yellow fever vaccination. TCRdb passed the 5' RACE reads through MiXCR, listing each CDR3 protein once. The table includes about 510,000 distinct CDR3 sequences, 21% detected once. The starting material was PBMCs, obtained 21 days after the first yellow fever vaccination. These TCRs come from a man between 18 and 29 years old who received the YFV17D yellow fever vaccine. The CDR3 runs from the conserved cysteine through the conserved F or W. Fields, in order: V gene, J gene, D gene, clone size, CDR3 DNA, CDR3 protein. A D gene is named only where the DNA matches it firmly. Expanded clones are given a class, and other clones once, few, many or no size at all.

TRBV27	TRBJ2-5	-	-	TGTGCCAGCAGTCACAGGCCCCAAGAGACCCAGTACTTC	CASSHRPQETQYF
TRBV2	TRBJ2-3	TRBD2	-	TGTGCCAGCAAGGGTAGCGGGTCTTGGCGGGATACGCAGTATTTT	CASKGSGSWRDTQYF
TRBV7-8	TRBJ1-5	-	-	TGTGCCAGCAGCTTTAGTGAAGAGCAGCCCCAGCATTTT	CASSFSEEQPQHF
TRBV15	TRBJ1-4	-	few	TGTGCCACCAGCAGAGACAAGGCTAATGAAAAACTGTTTTTT	CATSRDKANEKLFF
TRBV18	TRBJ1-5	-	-	TGTGCCAGCTCACCACAGCGCCTAGGCAATCAGCCCCAGCATTTT	CASSPQRLGNQPQHF
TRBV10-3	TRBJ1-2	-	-	TGTGCCATGGGACCGAATTCTGGATGGAACTATGGCTACACCTTC	CAMGPNSGWNYGYTF
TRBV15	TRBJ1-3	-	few	TGTGCCACCAGCAGCGACCGGTACTCTGGAAACACCATATATTTT	CATSSDRYSGNTIYF
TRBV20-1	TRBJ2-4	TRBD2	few	TGCAGTGCTACACACACCGGAGCGGGGTTAGCCAAAAACATTCAGTACTTC	CSATHTGAGLAKNIQYF
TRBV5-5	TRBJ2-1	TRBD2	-	TGTGCCAGCAGCTTGGAGACTAGCGTGTACCTGGGGTTCTTC	CASSLETSVYLGFF
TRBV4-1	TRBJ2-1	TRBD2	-	TGCGCCAGCAGCCAAACTAGCGGGGGGGCCAGGTATGAGCAGTTCTTC	CASSQTSGGARYEQFF
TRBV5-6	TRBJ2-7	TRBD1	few	TGTGCCAGCTCTCAAATCTGGACAGGGATCCCCGAGCAGTACTTC	CASSQIWTGIPEQYF
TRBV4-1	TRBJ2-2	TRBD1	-	TGCGCCAGCAGCCATCCCGGGACAGGGGGGCCCGGGGAGCTGTTTTTT	CASSHPGTGGPGELFF
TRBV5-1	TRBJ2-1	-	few	TGCGCCAGCAGCTTATCAGGCGCGGGTGAGCAGTTCTTC	CASSLSGAGEQFF
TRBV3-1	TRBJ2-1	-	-	TGTGCCAGCAGCACCTTCAGGGGCCTAGGCGAGCAGTTCTTC	CASSTFRGLGEQFF
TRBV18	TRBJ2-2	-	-	TGTGCCAGCTCGAGATTCACCGGGGAGCTGTTTTTT	CASSRFTGELFF
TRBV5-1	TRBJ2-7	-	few	TGCGCCAGCAGCTTGGAGGGCAGCACCTACGAGCAGTACTTC	CASSLEGSTYEQYF
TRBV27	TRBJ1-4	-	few	TGTGCCAGCAGTTCGCTCTTCCGGATGAATGAAAAACTGTTTTTT	CASSSLFRMNEKLFF
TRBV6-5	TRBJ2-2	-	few	TGTGCCAGCAGTTACTGGGGTCTCACCGGGGAGCTGTTTTTT	CASSYWGLTGELFF
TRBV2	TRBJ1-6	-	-	TGTGCCAGCAGTGAACGGGCCGGCAATTCACCCCTCCACTTT	CASSERAGNSPLHF
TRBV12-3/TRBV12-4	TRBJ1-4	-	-	TGTGCCAGCAGTTTGGGGGACGCCCGCGGGGAAAAACTGTTTTTT	CASSLGDARGEKLFF
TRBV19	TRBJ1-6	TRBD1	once	TGTGCCAGTCACAGGGGTAGGAATTCACCCCTCCACTTT	CASHRGRNSPLHF
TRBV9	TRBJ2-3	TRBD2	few	TGTGCCAGCAGCTCAAGACTAGCGGACACAGATACGCAGTATTTT	CASSSRLADTDTQYF
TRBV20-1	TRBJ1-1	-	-	TGCAGTGCTAGACCTCTACAGAAGAACACTGAAGCTTTCTTT	CSARPLQKNTEAFF
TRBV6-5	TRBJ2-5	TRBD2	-	TGTGCCAGCAGTTACTCGGAATGGGGGGGCCAAGAGACCCAGTACTTC	CASSYSEWGGQETQYF
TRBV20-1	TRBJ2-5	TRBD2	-	TGCAGTGCTAGAGCTTTTAGCGGGGGCCCAAAGTCGGAGACCCAGTACTTC	CSARAFSGGPKSETQYF
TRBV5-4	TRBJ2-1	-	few	TGTGCCAGCAGCTTGGCCGACAGTTACAATGAGCAGTTCTTC	CASSLADSYNEQFF
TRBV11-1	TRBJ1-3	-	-	TGTGCCAGCAGCTTAAGATATCGGAGGGCACTGGCTGGAAACACCATATATTTT	CASSLRYRRALAGNTIYF
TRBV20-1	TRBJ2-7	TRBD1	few	TGCAGTGCTCCCACCGGGACAGTATTCCTAAGGGACTCCTACGAGCAGTACTTC	CSAPTGTVFLRDSYEQYF
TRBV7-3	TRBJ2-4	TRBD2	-	TGTGCCAGCAGCTTATCAGGGAGCGGGGGCGGAAACATTCAGTACTTC	CASSLSGSGGGNIQYF
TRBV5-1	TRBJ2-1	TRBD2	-	TGCGCCAGCGGTAGCGGGGGGGCCTACAATGAGCAGTTCTTC	CASGSGGAYNEQFF
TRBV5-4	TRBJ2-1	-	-	TGTGCCAGCAGCCCTACTAGTTTCGATGAGCAGTTCTTC	CASSPTSFDEQFF
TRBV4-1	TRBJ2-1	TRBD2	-	TGCGCCAGCAGCCAATATGTCGCGGGGGAAAACTCCTACAATGAGCAGTTCTTC	CASSQYVAGENSYNEQFF
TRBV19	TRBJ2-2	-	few	TGTGCCAGTAGTACGGGGCGGATCACCACCGGGGAGCTGTTTTTT	CASSTGRITTGELFF
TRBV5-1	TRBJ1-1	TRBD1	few	TGCGCCAGCAGCCCGGGACAGGGAATCACTGAAGCTTTCTTT	CASSPGQGITEAFF
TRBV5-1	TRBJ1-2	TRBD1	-	TGCGCCAGCAGCCCGACAACCGGGACAGTCATGGGCTACACCTTC	CASSPTTGTVMGYTF
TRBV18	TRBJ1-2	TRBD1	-	TGTGCCAGCTCACCGTCGGGACAGGCGCCCGTCGGGGGCTACACCTTC	CASSPSGQAPVGGYTF
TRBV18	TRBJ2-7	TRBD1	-	TGTGCCAGCTCAATCGGGACAGCCTCCTACGAGCAGTACTTC	CASSIGTASYEQYF
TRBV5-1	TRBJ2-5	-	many	TGTGCCAGCAGCTTTCAAGAGACCCAGTACTTC	CASSFQETQYF